The 14 T cell receptor beta chains presented below share a single source sample, sequenced in a study of CD8+CD57+ T cells in acquired aplastic anemia. According to the study, genomic DNA was the template for TCR beta VDJ and CDR3 profiling. TCRdb re-derived calls from the reads in MiXCR, one entry per CDR3 protein. The repertoire holds 200,000 or so distinct CDR3 sequences, with about half as singletons. Sequencing was done on patients that had shown CD8+CD57+ cell expansion by flow cytometry. The sequenced material came from sorted CD4+, CD8+, or CD8+CD57+ T cells (not recorded which) from PBMCs. These receptor sequences come from a human donor with aplastic anemia.

V and J are TRBV6-5 and TRBJ2-3; D gene uncertain. V was cut by 5 bases and J by 4 bases, with 19 bases left in between. The CDR3 is made up of 16 amino acids. In germline, CDR1 is MNHEY, CDR2 SVGAGI. In DNA form, the CDR3 reads TGTGCCAGCAGTCAGTCGAGACACCTGATACCAGATACGCAGTATTTT. Its protein is CASSQSRHLIPDTQYF.

About this clonotype: An end of the junction differs from the germline gene, which may be a read error. The rearrangement joins TRBV7-7 to TRBJ2-5; D is perhaps TRBD2 (6 bases). CDR3 length: 14 amino acids. Germline V gene lookup returns CDR1 SSHAT and CDR2 FNYEAQ (reference sequence). For the CDR3, the DNA is TGTGCTAGCAGCCCCGGGGGACCAGAAGAGACCCAGTACTTC. Translating gives CASSPGGPEETQYF.

This clonotype showed up just once. A much larger clone lies one base from this, so it may be a read error. The V and J genes are TRBV5-1 and TRBJ2-2, with 7 nucleotides matching TRBD1. The CDR3 is 14 residues long. J was trimmed by 4 bases and V by 9 bases; bases with no gene match: 9. The germline gives CDR1 SGHRS, CDR2 YFSETQ. CDR3 amino acids: CANRATGATGELFF. CDR3 DNA: TGCGCCAACAGGGCCACAGGGGCCACCGGGGAGCTGTTTTTT. Variable domain in full (rest from reference TRBV5-1 and TRBJ2-2): KAGVTQTPRYLIKTRGQQVTLSCSPISGHRSVSWYQQTPGQGLQFLFEYFSETQRNKGNFPGRFSGRQFSNSRSEMNVSTLELGDSALYLCANRATGATGELFFGEGSRLTVL.

Note on this clonotype: Possible read error: a much larger clone is one base away. The chain couples TRBV6-5 to TRBJ1-6; weak D call: TRBD1 (6 bases). V was cut by 2 bases and J by 5 bases, with 7 bases left in between. The CDR3 extends over 14 amino acids. CDR1 MNHEY and CDR2 SVGAGI come from the germline V gene. As DNA, the CDR3 is TGTGCCAGCAGTTACAGGGGGAATAATTCACCCCTCCACTTT. Translated, it gives CASSYRGNNSPLHF.

Many counts were recorded for this clonotype. The CDR3: CASSQSFMGNTGELFF. The CDR3 nucleotides are TGCGCCAGCAGCCAATCTTTTATGGGGAACACCGGGGAGCTGTTTTTT. The chain employs TRBV4-1 and TRBJ2-2; no definite D call. This CDR3 comprises 16 residues. Germline CDR1 reads MGHRA; CDR2 reads YSYEKL. V was pared by 2 bases and J by 1 base, with 11 bases between.

This chain joins TRBV7-6 and TRBJ1-2; weak D call: TRBD1 (6 bases). Trimming took off 4 bases at V and 7 bases at J, with 10 bases between the two ends. Germline V gene data show CDR1 as SGHVS and CDR2 as FNYEAQ. The CDR3 runs 12 residues. The CDR3 DNA follows: TGTGCCAGCAGCTCCGGGGGGCTTGGCTACACCTTC. Protein sequence: CASSSGGLGYTF.

This chain joins TRBV29-1 and TRBJ2-5, with 8 positions matching TRBD1. This CDR3 region has 13 residues. The V gene end was trimmed by 3 bases and the J gene end by 4 bases; junction bases not matched to a gene: 4. Germline V gives CDR1 SQVTM, CDR2 ANQGSEA. Written as DNA, the CDR3 is TGCAGCGTTGACGGGACAGGTTTAGAGACCCAGTACTTC. Its translation is CSVDGTGLETQYF.

This clonotype was picked up many times. This chain links TRBV5-1 with TRBJ2-2; D remains unclear. Trimming took off 4 bases at V and 1 base at J, with 8 bases between the two ends. CDR3 length equals 14 residues. The V gene's germline CDR1 is SGHRS and CDR2 YFSETQ. Here the CDR3 DNA reads TGCGCCAGCAGCAAAAGTATGAACACCGGGGAGCTGTTTTTT. It encodes CASSKSMNTGELFF.

The chain recombines TRBV20-1 with TRBJ1-2; 7 positions match TRBD1. With 3 bases clipped from V and 4 bases from J, the junction kept 5 bases outside the gene matches. The CDR3 runs 13 residues. Germline lookup yields CDR1 DFQATT and CDR2 SNEGSKA (reference sequence). The CDR3 bases are TGCAGTGCTAGCAGACAGGGCGGCTATGGCTACACCTTC. This encodes CSASRQGGYGYTF.

This clonotype was detected only a few times. It may be a read error: a sequence one base away is much more abundant. The genes are TRBV7-3 and TRBJ2-2, with TRBD1 matching 9 bases. The CDR3 has 16 residues. Germline CDR1 SGHTA, CDR2 FQGTGA. In nucleotides, the CDR3 is TGTGCCAGCAGCTTGGACAGGGGAGGGGACACCGGGGAGCTGCTTTTT. Protein product: CASSLDRGGDTGELLF.

This clonotype was counted ten times or more. The chain joins TRBV19 to TRBJ1-5; the match to TRBD1 covers 7 bases. Per germline, CDR1 LNHDA and CDR2 SQIVND (reference sequence). With 3 bases clipped from V and 1 base from J, the junction kept 9 bases outside the gene matches. This CDR3 has 17 residues. DNA of the CDR3: TGTGCCAGTAGTATCAGGGGGTCTGGGTCAAGCAATCAGCCCCAGCATTTT. It translates to CASSIRGSGSSNQPQHF.

This chain links TRBV30 with TRBJ2-7; no definite D call. The CDR3 loop spans 13 amino acids. The germline V gene has CDR1 GTSNPN and CDR2 SVGIG (reference sequence). Trimming took 1 base from V and 5 from J, leaving 12 bases between them. The CDR3 reads CAWSDPPRNEQYF. The CDR3 bases are TGTGCCTGGAGTGATCCCCCCAGGAACGAGCAGTACTTC.

The table lists this clonotype with many counts. This chain uses TRBV3-1 with TRBJ2-7, with 9 bases fitting TRBD2. The CDR3 spans 14 residues. CDR1 and CDR2 from the germline V gene are LGHDT and YNNKEL (reference sequence). J gave up 0 bases and V 4 bases, and 1 base lay outside the gene matches. The CDR3 here is CASSLAGVSYEQYF. The CDR3 nucleotides are TGTGCCAGCAGCCTAGCGGGGGTCTCCTACGAGCAGTACTTC.

This clonotype was recorded many times. The rearrangement joins TRBV5-6 to TRBJ1-6; D unclear. Trimming removed 0 bases at V and 10 bases at J, with 17 bases between. Per germline, CDR1 SGHDT and CDR2 YYEEEE. The length of the CDR3 is 16 residues. CDR3 loop: CASSLGGTSERSPLHF. The DNA for the CDR3 is TGTGCCAGCAGCTTGGGGGGTACCTCTGAGCGCTCACCCCTCCACTTT.